This T cell receptor (beta chain) came from a study of T-cell reconstitution after alpha-beta-depleted transplantation in children. General study findings and limits: Some patients' high day-60 TCRbeta diversity was attributed to recipient cells surviving conditioning. It was newly produced T cells that mostly accounted for T-cell counts and diversity one year after transplant. The study reportedly traced alpha-beta T cells about two months after transplant to several hundred expanded graft clones.

The V gene lost 7 bases and the J gene lost 7 bases, with 20 bases spanning the gap. The CDR3 loop spans 15 amino acids. Germline V gives CDR1 SNHLY, CDR2 FYNNEI. The TCRbeta library incorporated unique molecular identifiers. TCRdb re-derived calls from the PCR reads in MiXCR, one entry per CDR3 protein. This repertoire shows 250,000 to 400,000 distinct CDR3 sequences, approximately 20% found once; its top ten account for about 10%. Only a few counts were recorded for this clonotype. Antigen unknown. The V gene is TRBV2, the J gene TRBJ2-1; D is possibly TRBD1 or TRBD2 (6 bases each). This clonotype was obtained from a male patient between 10 and 17 years old who had a stem cell transplant for acute lymphoblastic leukemia, so the T cells may come from the graft donor. Sample: PBMCs, mostly from graft donor cells, taken 180 days after TCRalphabeta/CD19-depleted stem cell transplant. The CDR3 DNA reads TGTGCCAGCATAAGGGGGGAGTCAATTCTGAATGAGCAGTTCTTC. It encodes CASIRGESILNEQFF.